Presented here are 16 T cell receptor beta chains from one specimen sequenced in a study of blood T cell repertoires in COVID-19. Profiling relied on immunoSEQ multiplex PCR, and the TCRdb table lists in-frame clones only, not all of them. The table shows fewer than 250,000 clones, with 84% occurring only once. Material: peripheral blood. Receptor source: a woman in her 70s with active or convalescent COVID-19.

The CDR3, as DNA: TGTGCCAGCAGCTTAGGACTAGCAATCTACGAGCAGTACTTC. This gives the protein CASSLGLAIYEQYF. V usage is TRBV7-9 and J usage is TRBJ2-7; 7 nucleotides match TRBD2. V lost 1 base to trimming and J lost 3 bases; unmatched junction nucleotides: 3. Per the germline V gene, CDR1 is SEHNR and CDR2 is FQNEAQ (reference sequence). This CDR3 is 14 amino acids long. Based on the CDR3 plus reference TRBV7-9 and TRBJ2-7, the full variable domain is DTGVSQNPRHKITKRGQNVTFRCDPISEHNRLYWYRQTLGQGPEFLTYFQNEAQLEKSRLLSDRFSAERPKGSFSTLEIQRTEQGDSAMYLCASSLGLAIYEQYFGPGTRLTVT.

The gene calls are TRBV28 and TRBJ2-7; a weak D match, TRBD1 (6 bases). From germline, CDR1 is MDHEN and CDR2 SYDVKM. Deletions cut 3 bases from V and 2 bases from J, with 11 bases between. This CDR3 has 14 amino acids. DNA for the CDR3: TGTGCCAGCAGTTTTTATACAGGGCCCTACGAGCAGTACTTC. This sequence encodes CASSFYTGPYEQYF. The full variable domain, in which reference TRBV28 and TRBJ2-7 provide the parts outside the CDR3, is DVKVTQSSRYLVKRTGEKVFLECVQDMDHENMFWYRQDPGLGLRLIYFSYDVKMKEKGDIPEGYSVSREKKERFSLILESASTNQTSMYLCASSFYTGPYEQYFGPGTRLTVT.

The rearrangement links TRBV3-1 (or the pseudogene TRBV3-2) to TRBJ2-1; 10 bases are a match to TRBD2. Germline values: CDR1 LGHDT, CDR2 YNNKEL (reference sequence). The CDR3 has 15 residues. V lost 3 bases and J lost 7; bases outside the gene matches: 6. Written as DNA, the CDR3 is TGTGCCAGCAGCCAGGGGCTAGCGGGAGCGAATGAGCAGTTCTTC. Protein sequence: CASSQGLAGANEQFF.

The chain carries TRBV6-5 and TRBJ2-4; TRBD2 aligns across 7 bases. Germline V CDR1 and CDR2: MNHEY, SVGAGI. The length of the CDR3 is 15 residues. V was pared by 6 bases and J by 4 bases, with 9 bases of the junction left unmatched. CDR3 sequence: CASRPLADGKNIQYF. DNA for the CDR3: TGTGCCAGCAGGCCCCTAGCGGACGGGAAAAACATTCAGTACTTC.

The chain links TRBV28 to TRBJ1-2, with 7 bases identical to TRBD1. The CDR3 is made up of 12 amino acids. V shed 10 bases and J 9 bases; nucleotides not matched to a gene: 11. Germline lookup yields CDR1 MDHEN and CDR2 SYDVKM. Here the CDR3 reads CATTGQLSSYTF. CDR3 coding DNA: TGTGCCACGACAGGGCAGCTCTCTAGCTACACCTTC.

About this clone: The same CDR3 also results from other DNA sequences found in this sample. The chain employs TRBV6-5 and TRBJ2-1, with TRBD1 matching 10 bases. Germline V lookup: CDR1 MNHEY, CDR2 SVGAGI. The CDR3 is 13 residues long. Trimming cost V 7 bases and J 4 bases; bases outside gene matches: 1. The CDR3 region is CASTGQGYNEQFF. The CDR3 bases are TGTGCCAGCACGGGACAGGGGTACAATGAGCAGTTCTTC.

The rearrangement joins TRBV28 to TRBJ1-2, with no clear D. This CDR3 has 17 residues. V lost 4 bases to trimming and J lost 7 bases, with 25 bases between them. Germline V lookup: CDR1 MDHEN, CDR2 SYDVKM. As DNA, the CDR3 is TGTGCCAGCAGTTCCCCCAGCCGGGAGCCCCTCTCTCTTGGCTACACCTTC. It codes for CASSSPSREPLSLGYTF.

The CDR3 here is CASSYIAGGGETQYF. CDR3 coding DNA: TGTGCCAGCAGTTACATAGCGGGAGGTGGGGAGACCCAGTACTTC. The chain is built from TRBV6-6 and TRBJ2-5; 10 positions agree with TRBD2. Trimming removed 2 bases from V and 5 bases from J; junction bases left unmatched: 5. The V gene's germline CDR1 is MNHNY and CDR2 SVGAGI (reference sequence). The CDR3 length is 15 residues.

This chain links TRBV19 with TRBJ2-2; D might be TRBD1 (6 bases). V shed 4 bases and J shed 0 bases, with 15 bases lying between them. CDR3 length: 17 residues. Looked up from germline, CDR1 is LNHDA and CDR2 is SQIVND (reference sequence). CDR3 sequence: CASSKSMGAANTGELFF. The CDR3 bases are TGTGCCAGTAGTAAGAGTATGGGGGCTGCGAACACCGGGGAGCTGTTTTTT. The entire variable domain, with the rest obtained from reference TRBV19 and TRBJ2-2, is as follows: DGGITQSPKYLFRKEGQNVTLSCEQNLNHDAMYWYRQDPGQGLRLIYYSQIVNDFQKGDIAEGYSVSREKKESFPLTVTSAQKNPTAFYLCASSKSMGAANTGELFFGEGSRLTVL.

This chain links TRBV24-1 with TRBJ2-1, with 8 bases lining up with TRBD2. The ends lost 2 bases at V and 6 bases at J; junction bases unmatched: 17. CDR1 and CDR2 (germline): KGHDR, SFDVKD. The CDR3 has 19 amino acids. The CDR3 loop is CATSDSWAGGPSGPNEQFF. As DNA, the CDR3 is TGTGCCACCAGTGATTCTTGGGCGGGAGGCCCCTCAGGGCCCAATGAGCAGTTCTTC.

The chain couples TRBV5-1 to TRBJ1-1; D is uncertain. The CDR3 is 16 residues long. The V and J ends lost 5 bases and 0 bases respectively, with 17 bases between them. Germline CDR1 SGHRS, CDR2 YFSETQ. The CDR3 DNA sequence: TGCGCCAGCAGTCGTGAACCCCCAGGATTGAACACTGAAGCTTTCTTT. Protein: CASSREPPGLNTEAFF.

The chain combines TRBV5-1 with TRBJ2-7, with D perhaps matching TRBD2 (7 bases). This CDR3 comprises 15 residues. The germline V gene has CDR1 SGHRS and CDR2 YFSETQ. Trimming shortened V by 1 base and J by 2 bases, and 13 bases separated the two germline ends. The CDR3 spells CASSLTLGGPYEQYF. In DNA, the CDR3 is TGCGCCAGCAGCTTGACCCTGGGGGGGCCCTACGAGCAGTACTTC.

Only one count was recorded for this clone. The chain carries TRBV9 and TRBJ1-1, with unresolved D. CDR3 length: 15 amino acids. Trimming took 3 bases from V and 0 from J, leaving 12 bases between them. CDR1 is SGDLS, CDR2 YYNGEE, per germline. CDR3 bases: TGTGCCAGCAGCGGCCCTGGGGAGTTGAACACTGAAGCTTTCTTT. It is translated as CASSGPGELNTEAFF.

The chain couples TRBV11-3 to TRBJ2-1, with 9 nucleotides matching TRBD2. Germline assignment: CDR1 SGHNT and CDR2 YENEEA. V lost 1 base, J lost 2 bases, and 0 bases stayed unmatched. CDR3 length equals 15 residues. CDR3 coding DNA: TGTGCCAGCAGCTTAGGCGGGAGGGCCTACAATGAGCAGTTCTTC. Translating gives CASSLGGRAYNEQFF.

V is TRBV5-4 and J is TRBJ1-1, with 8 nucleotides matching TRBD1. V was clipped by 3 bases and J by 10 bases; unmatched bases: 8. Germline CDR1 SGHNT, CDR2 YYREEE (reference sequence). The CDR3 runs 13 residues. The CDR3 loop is CASSSVDREGAFF. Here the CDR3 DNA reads TGTGCCAGCAGCTCGGTGGACAGGGAGGGAGCTTTCTTT. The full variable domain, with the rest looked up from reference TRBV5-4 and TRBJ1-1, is ETGVTQSPTHLIKTRGQQVTLRCSSQSGHNTVSWYQQALGQGPQFIFQYYREEENGRGNFPPRFSGLQFPNYSSELNVNALELDDSALYLCASSSVDREGAFFGQGTRLTVV.

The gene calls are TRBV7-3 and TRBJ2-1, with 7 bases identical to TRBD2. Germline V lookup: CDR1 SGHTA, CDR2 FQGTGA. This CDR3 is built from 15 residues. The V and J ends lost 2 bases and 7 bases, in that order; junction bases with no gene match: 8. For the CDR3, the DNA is TGTGCCAGCAGCTTACAGGCGGGAGTGAGTAATGAGCAGTTCTTC. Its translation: CASSLQAGVSNEQFF.